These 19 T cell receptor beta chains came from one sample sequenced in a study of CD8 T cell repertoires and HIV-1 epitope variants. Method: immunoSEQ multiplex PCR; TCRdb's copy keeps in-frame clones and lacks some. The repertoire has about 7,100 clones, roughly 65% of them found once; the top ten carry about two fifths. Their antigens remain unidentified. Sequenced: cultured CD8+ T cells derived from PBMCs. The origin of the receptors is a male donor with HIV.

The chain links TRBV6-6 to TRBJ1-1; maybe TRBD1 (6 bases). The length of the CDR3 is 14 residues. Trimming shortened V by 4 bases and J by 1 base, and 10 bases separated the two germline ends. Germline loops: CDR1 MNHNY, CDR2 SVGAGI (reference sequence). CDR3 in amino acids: CASSSPQGNTEAFF. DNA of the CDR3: TGTGCCAGCAGTTCCCCACAGGGGAACACTGAAGCTTTCTTT.

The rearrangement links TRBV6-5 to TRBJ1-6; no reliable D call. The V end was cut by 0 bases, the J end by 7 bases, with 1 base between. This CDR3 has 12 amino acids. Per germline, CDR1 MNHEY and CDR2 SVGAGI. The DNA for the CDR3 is TGTGCCAGCAGTTACTCAAATTCACCCCTCCACTTT. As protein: CASSYSNSPLHF.

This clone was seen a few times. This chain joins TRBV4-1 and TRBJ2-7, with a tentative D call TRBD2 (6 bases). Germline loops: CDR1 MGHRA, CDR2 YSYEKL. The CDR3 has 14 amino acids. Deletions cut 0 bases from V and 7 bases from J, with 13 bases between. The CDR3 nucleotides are TGCGCCAGCAGCCAAGAGGAGGGAGGAGGGGAGCAGTACTTC. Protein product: CASSQEEGGGEQYF.

In nucleotides, the CDR3 is TGTGCCAGCAGTTTATCGCGGGGGGCTATGGAGCAGTTCTTC. This sequence encodes CASSLSRGAMEQFF. The chain couples TRBV28 to TRBJ2-1; 8 nucleotides agree with TRBD2. The CDR3 is made up of 14 amino acids. The J segment lost 10 bases and the V segment lost 1 base, leaving 6 bases of the junction unmatched. Per germline, CDR1 MDHEN and CDR2 SYDVKM.

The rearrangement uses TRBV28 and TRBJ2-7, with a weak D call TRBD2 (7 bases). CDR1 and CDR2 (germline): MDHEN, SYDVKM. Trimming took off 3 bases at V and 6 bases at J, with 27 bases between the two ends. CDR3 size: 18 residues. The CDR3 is CASSFRLAEGGTPIEQYF. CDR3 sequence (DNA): TGTGCCAGCAGTTTCCGGCTAGCGGAAGGGGGTACTCCTATCGAGCAGTACTTC.

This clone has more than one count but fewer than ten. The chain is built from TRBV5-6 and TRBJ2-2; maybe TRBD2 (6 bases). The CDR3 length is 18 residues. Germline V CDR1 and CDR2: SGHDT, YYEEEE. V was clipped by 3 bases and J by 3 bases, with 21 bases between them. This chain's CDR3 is CASSYGRLEYSDTGELFF. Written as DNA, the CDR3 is TGTGCCAGCAGCTATGGGAGGCTAGAATATAGCGACACCGGGGAGCTGTTTTTT.

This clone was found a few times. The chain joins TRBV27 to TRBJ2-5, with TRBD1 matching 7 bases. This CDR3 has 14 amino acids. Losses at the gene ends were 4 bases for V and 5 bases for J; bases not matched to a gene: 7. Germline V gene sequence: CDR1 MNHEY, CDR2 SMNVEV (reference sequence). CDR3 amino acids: CASSYDPTGETQYF. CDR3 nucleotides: TGTGCCAGCAGTTATGATCCGACAGGGGAGACCCAGTACTTC.

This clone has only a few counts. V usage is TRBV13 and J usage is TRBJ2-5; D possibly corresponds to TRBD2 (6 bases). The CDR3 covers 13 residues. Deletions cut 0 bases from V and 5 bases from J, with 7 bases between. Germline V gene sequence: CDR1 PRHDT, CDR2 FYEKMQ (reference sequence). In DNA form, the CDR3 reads TGTGCCAGCAGCTTAGGGGGGGGTGAGACCCAGTACTTC. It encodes CASSLGGGETQYF.

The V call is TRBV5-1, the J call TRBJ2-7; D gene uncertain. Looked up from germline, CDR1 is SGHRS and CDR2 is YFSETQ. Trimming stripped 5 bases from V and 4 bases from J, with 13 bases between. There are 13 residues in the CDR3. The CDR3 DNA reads TGCGCCAGCAGTTCCTCGCTGGGGTACGAGCAGTACTTC. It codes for CASSSSLGYEQYF.

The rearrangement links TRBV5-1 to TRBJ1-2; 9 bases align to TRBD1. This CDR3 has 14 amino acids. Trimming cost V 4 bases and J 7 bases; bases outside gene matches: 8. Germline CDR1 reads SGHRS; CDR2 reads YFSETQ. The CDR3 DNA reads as TGCGCCAGCAGCCCGGAGCGGGACAGGGTTGGCTACACCTTC. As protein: CASSPERDRVGYTF.

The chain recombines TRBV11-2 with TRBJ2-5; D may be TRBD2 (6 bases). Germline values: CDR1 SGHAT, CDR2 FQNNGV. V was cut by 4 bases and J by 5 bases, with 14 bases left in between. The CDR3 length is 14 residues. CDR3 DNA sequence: TGTGCCAGCAGCTCCCGTTGGGCGGGGGAGACCCAGTACTTC. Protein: CASSSRWAGETQYF.

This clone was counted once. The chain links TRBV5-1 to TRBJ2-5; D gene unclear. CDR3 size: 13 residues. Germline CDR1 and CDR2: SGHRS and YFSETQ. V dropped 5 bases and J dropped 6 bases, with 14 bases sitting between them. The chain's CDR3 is CASRDDGWQTQYF. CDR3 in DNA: TGCGCCAGCAGGGACGACGGGTGGCAGACCCAGTACTTC.

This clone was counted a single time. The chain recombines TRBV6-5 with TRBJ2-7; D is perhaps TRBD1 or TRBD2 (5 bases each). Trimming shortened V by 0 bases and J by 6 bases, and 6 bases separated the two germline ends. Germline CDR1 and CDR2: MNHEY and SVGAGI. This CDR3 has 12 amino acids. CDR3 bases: TGTGCCAGCAGTTACTCGGGGGTCGAGCAGTACTTC. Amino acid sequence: CASSYSGVEQYF.

Here the CDR3 reads CSVGGTGSYEQYF. The DNA for the CDR3 is TGCAGCGTTGGTGGGACAGGGTCGTACGAGCAGTACTTC. This chain connects TRBV29-1 to TRBJ2-7, with 9 bases lining up with TRBD1. Trimming took 4 bases from V and 4 from J; bases not matched to a gene: 5. This CDR3 comprises 13 residues. The germline V gene has CDR1 SQVTM and CDR2 ANQGSEA.

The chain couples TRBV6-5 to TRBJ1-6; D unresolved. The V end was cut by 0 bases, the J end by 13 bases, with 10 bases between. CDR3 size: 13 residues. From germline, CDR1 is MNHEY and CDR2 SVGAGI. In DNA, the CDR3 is TGTGCCAGCAGTTACTCATCCGGTATGCCCCTCCACTTT. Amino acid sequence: CASSYSSGMPLHF.

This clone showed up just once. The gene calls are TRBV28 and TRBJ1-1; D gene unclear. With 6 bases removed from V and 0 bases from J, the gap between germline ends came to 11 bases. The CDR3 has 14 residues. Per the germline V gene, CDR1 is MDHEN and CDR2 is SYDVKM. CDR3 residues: CASSPAVLNTEAFF. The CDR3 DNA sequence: TGTGCCAGCAGCCCCGCGGTATTGAACACTGAAGCTTTCTTT. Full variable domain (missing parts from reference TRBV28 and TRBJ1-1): DVKVTQSSRYLVKRTGEKVFLECVQDMDHENMFWYRQDPGLGLRLIYFSYDVKMKEKGDIPEGYSVSREKKERFSLILESASTNQTSMYLCASSPAVLNTEAFFGQGTRLTVV.

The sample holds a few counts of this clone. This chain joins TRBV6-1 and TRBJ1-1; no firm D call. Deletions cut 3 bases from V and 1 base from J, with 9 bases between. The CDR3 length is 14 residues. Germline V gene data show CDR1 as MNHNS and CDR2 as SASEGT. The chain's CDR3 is CASSEADWNTEAFF. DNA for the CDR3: TGTGCCAGCAGTGAGGCCGATTGGAACACTGAAGCTTTCTTT.

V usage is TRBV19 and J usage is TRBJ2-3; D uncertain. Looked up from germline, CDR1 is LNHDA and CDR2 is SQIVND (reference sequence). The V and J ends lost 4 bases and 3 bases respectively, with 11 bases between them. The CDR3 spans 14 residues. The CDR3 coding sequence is TGTGCCAGTAGTACCGGGCCCGAAACAGATACGCAGTATTTT. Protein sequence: CASSTGPETDTQYF.

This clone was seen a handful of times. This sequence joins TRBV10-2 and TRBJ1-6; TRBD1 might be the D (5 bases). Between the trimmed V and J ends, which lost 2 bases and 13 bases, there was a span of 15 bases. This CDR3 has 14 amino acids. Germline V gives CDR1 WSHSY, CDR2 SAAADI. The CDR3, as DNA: TGCGCCAGCAGTGAGGCCGGGGGAGAGGCGCCCCTCCACTTT. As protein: CASSEAGGEAPLHF.